The 22 T cell receptor beta chains given below trace back to one sample, sequenced in a study of T cells in Graves' hyperthyroidism and ophthalmopathy. TCR beta CDR3 sequences were amplified from RNA transcripts. Initially, a first-round RT-PCR of the TCR CDR3 employed the HTBI primer set. One entry per CDR3 protein, called by TCRdb with MiXCR from the multiplex PCR reads. Of hundreds of thousands of distinct CDR3 sequences in the sample, approximately 25% are singletons; the top ten hold approximately 10%. The source material was blood. These receptors were collected from a woman aged 25-40 years with Graves' ophthalmopathy.

A few counts support this clonotype. V is TRBV20-1 and J is TRBJ2-7; D is undetermined. This CDR3 is built from 11 residues. Germline CDR1 and CDR2: DFQATT and SNEGSKA (reference sequence). Trimming took off 7 bases at V and 6 bases at J, with 13 bases between the two ends. In DNA form, the CDR3 reads TGCAGTGTTCACCAAGGGTCCGAGCAGTACTTC. Translated: CSVHQGSEQYF.

The V gene is TRBV12-3 or TRBV12-4, the J gene TRBJ2-7; the D gene is possibly TRBD2 (6 bases). This CDR3 has 15 amino acids. V was clipped by 5 bases and J by 2 bases, with 16 bases between them. The CDR3 DNA sequence: TGTGCCAGCAGTCCGCATGCGGGGTCCCCCTACGAGCAGTACTTC. Translating it yields CASSPHAGSPYEQYF.

The chain carries TRBV5-1 and TRBJ1-1; 10 nucleotides match TRBD1. CDR3 length: 17 residues. The trim removed 4 bases at V and 1 base at J, leaving 10 bases unmatched. Germline CDR1 and CDR2: SGHRS and YFSETQ. In DNA form, the CDR3 reads TGCGCCAGCAGCCCAACCCCTCGGGACAGGGGGAACACTGAAGCTTTCTTT. Encoded protein: CASSPTPRDRGNTEAFF.

In this sample, this clonotype turned up many times. The chain uses TRBV12-3 or TRBV12-4 and TRBJ1-2; D gene unclear. With 4 bases removed from V and 4 bases from J, the gap between germline ends came to 10 bases. CDR3 length: 13 amino acids. CDR3 coding DNA: TGTGCCAGCAGTTCCGACATATTCTATGGCTACACCTTC. The encoded protein is CASSSDIFYGYTF.

This clonotype was counted ten times or more. This chain joins TRBV12-3 or TRBV12-4 and TRBJ1-2; TRBD1 agrees at 9 bases. CDR3 length: 13 residues. Trimming removed 7 bases from V and 2 bases from J; junction bases left unmatched: 2. The CDR3 is CASKGQGNYGYTF. CDR3 sequence (DNA): TGTGCCAGCAAAGGACAGGGGAACTATGGCTACACCTTC.

This clonotype was recorded many times. V gene TRBV20-1 combines with J gene TRBJ1-5; the D gene is possibly TRBD1 (5 bases). Looked up from germline, CDR1 is DFQATT and CDR2 is SNEGSKA (reference sequence). With 4 bases removed from V and 9 bases from J, the gap between germline ends came to 19 bases. This CDR3 region has 14 residues. CDR3 in DNA: TGCAGTGCTAAAGCCGCACCGGCCGGGGGGCCCCAGCATTTT. This codes for CSAKAAPAGGPQHF.

This clonotype was observed many times. The genes are TRBV6-5 and TRBJ2-7; TRBD2 aligns across 7 bases. The germline V gene encodes CDR1 MNHEY and CDR2 SVGAGI. V lost 8 bases to trimming and J lost 2 bases; unmatched junction nucleotides: 9. The CDR3 length is 14 residues. The chain's CDR3 is CASRASGLTYEQYF. In DNA form, the CDR3 reads TGTGCCAGCCGCGCTAGCGGACTTACCTACGAGCAGTACTTC.

This clonotype was seen more than once but under ten times. The genes are TRBV2 and TRBJ1-1; no definite D call. Trimming took 8 bases from V and 0 from J, leaving 13 bases between them. Germline values: CDR1 SNHLY, CDR2 FYNNEI. CDR3 length: 14 residues. The DNA for the CDR3 is TGTGCCAGCTCCTTCGCGGATCTGAACACTGAAGCTTTCTTT. Its translation is CASSFADLNTEAFF.

This clonotype was counted only a few times. This chain links TRBV19 with TRBJ1-2, with 9 bases identical to TRBD1. This CDR3 region has 12 residues. Looked up from germline, CDR1 is LNHDA and CDR2 is SQIVND (reference sequence). V lost 10 bases, J lost 8 bases, and 8 bases stayed unmatched. CDR3 DNA: TGTGCCACTGGACAGGGGTGGTTGGGCTACACCTTC. This translates into CATGQGWLGYTF.

Concerning this clonotype: This could be a read error, since a much larger clone is one nucleotide away. The chain has TRBV20-1 and TRBJ1-2; no clear D gene. CDR1 DFQATT and CDR2 SNEGSKA come from the germline V gene (reference sequence). There are 15 residues in the CDR3. CDR3 coding DNA: TGCAGTACTAGGATGGTCGAGGGAGGCGACTATGGCTACACCTTC. It encodes CSTRMVEGGDYGYTF.

V is TRBV20-1 and J is TRBJ1-6, with D perhaps matching TRBD1 (5 bases). This CDR3 is built from 14 residues. The ends were cut back, 3 bases at V and 10 bases at J, with 16 bases in the middle. Germline V gives CDR1 DFQATT, CDR2 SNEGSKA (reference sequence). The CDR3 protein is CSARGGTAGSPLHF. The DNA of the CDR3 is TGCAGTGCTAGGGGGGGGACTGCGGGATCACCCCTCCACTTT.

This clonotype was seen only a few times. This chain joins TRBV27 and TRBJ2-4; D may be TRBD1 (5 bases). Germline CDR1 MNHEY, CDR2 SMNVEV (reference sequence). The CDR3 covers 13 residues. V was cut by 5 bases and J by 6 bases, with 11 bases left in between. CDR3 nucleotide sequence: TGTGCCAGCAGTCCCTCTGACAGAAACATTCAGTACTTC. Its translation is CASSPSDRNIQYF.

This clonotype was detected many times. This rearrangement joins TRBV11-2 to TRBJ2-7, with 11 bases fitting TRBD1. The V gene's germline CDR1 is SGHAT and CDR2 FQNNGV. The trim removed 5 bases at V and 3 bases at J, leaving 3 bases unmatched. CDR3 length: 14 residues. In DNA, the CDR3 is TGTGCCAGCAGCCCGGACAGGGGGCTCTACGAGCAGTACTTC. Encoded protein: CASSPDRGLYEQYF. Variable domain in full (rest from reference TRBV11-2 and TRBJ2-7): EAGVAQSPRYKIIEKRQSVAFWCNPISGHATLYWYQQILGQGPKLLIQFQNNGVVDDSQLPKDRFSAERLKGVDSTLKIQPAKLEDSAVYLCASSPDRGLYEQYFGPGTRLTVT.

This clonotype was picked up many times. The chain is built from TRBV19 and TRBJ2-5; either TRBD1 or TRBD2 may supply D (5 bases each). V lost 6 bases, J lost 3 bases, and 11 bases lay in between. Germline values: CDR1 LNHDA, CDR2 SQIVND (reference sequence). This CDR3 contains 13 residues. The CDR3 sequence is CASRPGTEETQYF. The CDR3 DNA follows: TGTGCCAGTAGACCCGGGACGGAAGAGACCCAGTACTTC.

This clonotype was counted between two and nine times. In nucleotides, the CDR3 is TGTGCCAGCAGTCGGACAGCGTTTCTTTATGGCTACACCTTC. Encoded protein: CASSRTAFLYGYTF. The chain links TRBV12-3 or TRBV12-4 to TRBJ1-2, with a tentative D call TRBD1 (6 bases). The CDR3 length is 14 residues. The V end lost 5 bases, the J end lost 5 bases, and 15 bases lay between the germline ends.

This clonotype was detected ten times or more. The chain recombines TRBV20-1 with TRBJ2-7; 9 bases line up with TRBD2. The CDR3 sequence is 12 residues long. CDR1 DFQATT and CDR2 SNEGSKA come from the germline V gene (reference sequence). The ends lost 7 bases at V and 6 bases at J; junction bases unmatched: 7. CDR3 amino acids: CSVRAGGSEQYF. The CDR3 DNA sequence: TGCAGTGTGCGAGCGGGAGGTTCCGAGCAGTACTTC.

In this sample, this clonotype turned up many times. V gene TRBV2 combines with J gene TRBJ1-1; 7 nucleotides match TRBD1. Trimming removed 4 bases from V and 6 bases from J; junction bases left unmatched: 8. Germline V CDR1 and CDR2: SNHLY, FYNNEI. This CDR3 is built from 14 residues. CDR3 nucleotide sequence: TGTGCCAGCAGTGGGTCAAGGGGACAGTCTGAAGCTTTCTTT. Protein: CASSGSRGQSEAFF.

V and J are TRBV12-3 or TRBV12-4 and TRBJ1-1; maybe TRBD1 (6 bases). This CDR3 is built from 18 residues. V dropped 0 bases and J dropped 4 bases, with 21 bases sitting between them. The CDR3 DNA reads TGTGCCAGCAGTTTAGCGCGGCTTTCGGCAGGGGTTGGCACTGAAGCTTTCTTT. Amino acid sequence: CASSLARLSAGVGTEAFF.

This clonotype was found a few times. This rearrangement joins TRBV6-1 to TRBJ2-7; 9 positions match TRBD1. The V gene end was trimmed by 6 bases and the J gene end by 5 bases; junction bases not matched to a gene: 11. The CDR3 is 15 amino acids. Germline CDR1 and CDR2: MNHNS and SASEGT. This CDR3 reads CASRGTGTGLHEQYF. The CDR3, as DNA: TGTGCCAGCAGGGGGACCGGGACAGGGCTGCACGAGCAGTACTTC.

V is TRBV3-1 and J is TRBJ1-6; D possibly corresponds to TRBD1 (6 bases). V lost 3 bases, J lost 8 bases, and 14 bases lay in between. The CDR3 runs to 15 residues. Germline values: CDR1 LGHDT, CDR2 YNNKEL (reference sequence). This CDR3 is CASSHTGTGDSPLHF. DNA of the CDR3: TGTGCCAGCAGCCATACAGGGACCGGGGATTCACCCCTCCACTTT.

The chain carries TRBV6-2 or TRBV6-3 and TRBJ1-2; 8 nucleotides match TRBD1. This CDR3 is built from 13 residues. V gave up 6 bases and J gave up 4 bases; unmatched junction bases: 4. From germline, CDR1 is MNHEY and CDR2 SVGEGT. The CDR3 DNA reads TGTGCCAGCAGCATGACAGGGGTCTATGGCTACACCTTC. Translation gives CASSMTGVYGYTF.

This clonotype appeared many times. This sequence joins TRBV12-3 or TRBV12-4 and TRBJ1-6; TRBD1 matches at 7 bases. The CDR3 totals 14 residues. The V and J ends lost 7 bases and 10 bases, in that order; junction bases with no gene match: 10. In DNA, the CDR3 is TGTGCCAGCAACTTACAGGGGAAAGGATCACCCCTCCACTTT. Its translation is CASNLQGKGSPLHF.